These 25 T cell receptor beta chains were sequenced from one sample in a study of blood T cell repertoires in COVID-19. Here immunoSEQ multiplex PCR was the method, and the copy in TCRdb shows in-frame clones only, minus some. The sample lists roughly 400,000 clones, around 91% occurring once. What was sequenced was PBMCs or T cells enriched from blood (not recorded which). Receptors were obtained from a man younger than 35 who had recovered from COVID-19.

The chain carries TRBV6-5 and TRBJ2-3, with TRBD1 matching over 7 bases. The V segment lost 2 bases and the J segment 3 bases; nucleotides outside the gene matches: 5. Looked up from germline, CDR1 is MNHEY and CDR2 is SVGAGI. The CDR3 is 15 amino acids. The CDR3 DNA sequence: TGTGCCAGCAGTTACGATACAGGGGCGACAGATACGCAGTATTTT. Amino acid sequence: CASSYDTGATDTQYF.

The chain uses TRBV3-1 (or the pseudogene TRBV3-2) and TRBJ1-2; 11 bases are a match to TRBD1. The CDR3 contains 18 residues. V trimming: 4 bases; J trimming: 9 bases; junction bases outside the gene matches: 19. The germline gives CDR1 LGHDT, CDR2 YNNKEL (reference sequence). The CDR3 region is CASSLQGIGQGALKSYTF. Written as DNA, the CDR3 is TGTGCCAGCAGCCTTCAAGGGATCGGACAGGGGGCTTTAAAGAGCTACACCTTC.

The chain recombines TRBV3-1 (or the pseudogene TRBV3-2) with TRBJ2-1; 8 positions agree with TRBD1. There are 15 residues in the CDR3. V lost 3 bases, J lost 4 bases, and 5 bases stayed unmatched. CDR1 and CDR2 from the germline V gene are LGHDT and YNNKEL (reference sequence). The CDR3 region has the DNA TGTGCCAGCAGCCAGGGCAGGGGGCATTACAATGAGCAGTTCTTC. The encoded protein is CASSQGRGHYNEQFF.

The rearrangement uses TRBV6-1 and TRBJ1-2; TRBD1 matches 7 bases. Unmatched junction bases numbered 15, after V lost 2 bases and J lost 3 bases. From germline, CDR1 is MNHNS and CDR2 SASEGT. The CDR3 is 18 residues long. As DNA, the CDR3 is TGTGCCAGCAGTGAATCCCGGACAGGCTTGGACCTTTACTATGGCTACACCTTC. Its translation: CASSESRTGLDLYYGYTF.

The CDR3 DNA is TGTGCCAGCAGTTTATTCCCAAACACCGGGGAGCTGTTTTTT. This sequence encodes CASSLFPNTGELFF. The chain employs TRBV27 and TRBJ2-2; D is ambiguous. The germline CDR1 and CDR2 sequences are MNHEY and SMNVEV (reference sequence). Trimming left V 1 base short and J 2 bases short, with 5 bases between. The CDR3 runs to 14 residues.

The chain employs TRBV7-8 and TRBJ1-4; D gene ambiguous. The CDR3 has 14 amino acids. CDR1 and CDR2 (germline): SGHVS, FQNEAQ. The V and J ends lost 4 bases and 8 bases respectively, with 14 bases between them. CDR3 protein: CASSSRAPGEKLFF. The CDR3 coding sequence is TGTGCCAGCAGCTCCCGGGCCCCGGGGGAAAAACTGTTTTTT.

CDR3 DNA: TGTGCCAGCAGCCAAGCAGGGACAGGGCCCTCTGGGGCCAACGTCCTGACTTTC. Amino acids: CASSQAGTGPSGANVLTF. The chain combines TRBV3-1 (or the pseudogene TRBV3-2) with TRBJ2-6; 9 bases align to TRBD1. This CDR3 is built from 18 residues. Germline V lookup: CDR1 LGHDT, CDR2 YNNKEL (reference sequence). The J segment lost 0 bases and the V segment lost 1 base, leaving 4 bases of the junction unmatched.

This clone was seen more than once but under ten times. The chain uses TRBV5-1 and TRBJ2-3; D perhaps matches TRBD1 (5 bases). V lost 0 bases to trimming and J lost 1 base, with 6 bases between them. The CDR3 contains 14 residues. The germline gives CDR1 SGHRS, CDR2 YFSETQ. For the CDR3, the DNA is TGCGCCAGCAGCTTGGGGGGCGGCACAGATACGCAGTATTTT. Its protein is CASSLGGGTDTQYF.

The chain employs TRBV5-1 and TRBJ2-3, with 7 bases fitting TRBD2. Trimming at V came to 0 bases and at J to 2 bases, leaving 3 bases not matched to a gene. The germline V gene has CDR1 SGHRS and CDR2 YFSETQ. The CDR3 contains 15 residues. The CDR3 region is CASSLEAGPTDTQYF. The CDR3, as DNA: TGCGCCAGCAGCTTGGAAGCGGGGCCCACAGATACGCAGTATTTT. Full variable domain (rest looked up from reference TRBV5-1 and TRBJ2-3): KAGVTQTPRYLIKTRGQQVTLSCSPISGHRSVSWYQQTPGQGLQFLFEYFSETQRNKGNFPGRFSGRQFSNSRSEMNVSTLELGDSALYLCASSLEAGPTDTQYFGPGTRLTVL.

The chain uses TRBV7-8 and TRBJ2-7, with a weak D call TRBD1 (6 bases). V lost 5 bases and J lost 0, with 11 bases in between. Per the germline V gene, CDR1 is SGHVS and CDR2 is FQNEAQ. This CDR3 has 14 residues. The CDR3 coding sequence is TGTGCCAGCAGCCCCAGGACAGACTCCTACGAGCAGTACTTC. Amino acids: CASSPRTDSYEQYF. Looking up the rest from reference TRBV7-8 and TRBJ2-7 gives the full variable domain: GAGVSQSPRYKVAKRGQDVALRCDPISGHVSLFWYQQALGQGPEFLTYFQNEAQLDKSGLPSDRFFAERPEGSVSTLKIQRTQQEDSAVYLCASSPRTDSYEQYFGPGTRLTVT.

The chain joins TRBV5-1 to TRBJ2-1; D is perhaps TRBD2 (5 bases). Per germline, CDR1 SGHRS and CDR2 YFSETQ. Trimming left V 1 base short and J 0 bases short, with 14 bases between. This CDR3 is built from 17 residues. The CDR3 DNA is TGCGCCAGCAGCTTGCCCCTCGCGGGTGACTCCTACAATGAGCAGTTCTTC. Its translation is CASSLPLAGDSYNEQFF. The full variable domain, completed using reference TRBV5-1 and TRBJ2-1, is KAGVTQTPRYLIKTRGQQVTLSCSPISGHRSVSWYQQTPGQGLQFLFEYFSETQRNKGNFPGRFSGRQFSNSRSEMNVSTLELGDSALYLCASSLPLAGDSYNEQFFGPGTRLTVL.

CDR3 nucleotide sequence: TGTGCCAGCAGTTCTAACCGACTAGCGGAGATCTACAATGAGCAGTTCTTC. Protein sequence: CASSSNRLAEIYNEQFF. The gene calls are TRBV2 and TRBJ2-1; 9 positions agree with TRBD2. CDR1 is SNHLY and CDR2 is FYNNEI in the germline V gene. V was clipped by 5 bases and J by 3 bases; unmatched bases: 11. The CDR3 totals 17 residues.

This clone was seen a single time. This sequence joins TRBV4-1 and TRBJ1-2, with 10 positions matching TRBD1. V was clipped by 6 bases and J by 5 bases; unmatched bases: 9. The CDR3 contains 15 residues. Per the germline V gene, CDR1 is MGHRA and CDR2 is YSYEKL. In DNA form, the CDR3 reads TGCGCCAGCAGGAGACCCGGGACAGGGGATTATGGCTACACCTTC. Encoded protein: CASRRPGTGDYGYTF.

This clone was found once. The chain has TRBV30 and TRBJ2-1; D remains unclear. The CDR3 loop spans 14 amino acids. Germline V CDR1 and CDR2: GTSNPN, SVGIG (reference sequence). V was pared by 2 bases and J by 0 bases, with 8 bases between. The CDR3, as DNA: TGTGCCTGGAGTATCAGTGACTCCTACAATGAGCAGTTCTTC. Translation gives CAWSISDSYNEQFF.

The chain's CDR3 is CASSQDRGNTIYF. In nucleotides, the CDR3 is TGTGCCAGCAGCCAAGACAGGGGAAACACCATATATTTT. The rearrangement joins TRBV14 to TRBJ1-3; D is ambiguous. The CDR3 has 13 residues. The V gene's germline CDR1 is SGHDN and CDR2 FVKESK. Deletions cut 0 bases from V and 4 bases from J, with 4 bases between.

The V and J genes are TRBV27 and TRBJ2-1; TRBD2 matches 7 bases. Trimming removed 5 bases from V and 2 bases from J; junction bases left unmatched: 3. There are 14 residues in the CDR3. The germline CDR1 and CDR2 sequences are MNHEY and SMNVEV (reference sequence). The chain's CDR3 is CASSREGAYNEQFF. CDR3 nucleotides: TGTGCCAGCAGTAGGGAGGGTGCCTACAATGAGCAGTTCTTC.

The chain is built from TRBV18 and TRBJ1-1; D possibly corresponds to TRBD1 (5 bases). Deletions cut 2 bases from V and 5 bases from J, with 18 bases between. The CDR3 loop spans 16 amino acids. Germline CDR1 KGHSH, CDR2 LQKENI. DNA for the CDR3: TGTGCCAGCTCACCAGGGCTTCTGGGGGGGATAACTGAAGCTTTCTTT. Amino acids: CASSPGLLGGITEAFF.

This sequence joins TRBV21-1 and TRBJ2-1; TRBD2, the table's D call, was not compared with the DNA. TRBV21-1 represents a pseudogene. The CDR3 contains 13 residues. CDR3 in amino acids: CVGGSAGHNEQFF. Written as DNA, the CDR3 is TGTGTGGGAGGGTCGGCGGGTCACAATGAGCAGTTCTTC.

The genes are TRBV7-2 and TRBJ2-1; D gene ambiguous. Germline loops: CDR1 SGHTA, CDR2 FQGNSA. The V end was cut by 2 bases, the J end by 0 bases, with 11 bases between. This CDR3 contains 16 residues. CDR3 region: CASSLSMALSYNEQFF. The CDR3 bases are TGTGCCAGCAGCTTATCCATGGCCCTCTCCTACAATGAGCAGTTCTTC.

The V call is TRBV27, the J call TRBJ2-2; D may be TRBD1 (6 bases). The V end lost 5 bases, the J end lost 5 bases, and 9 bases lay between the germline ends. In germline, CDR1 is MNHEY, CDR2 SMNVEV (reference sequence). The CDR3 has 13 amino acids. The CDR3 protein is CASSRTATGELFF. In DNA, the CDR3 is TGTGCCAGCAGTCGGACAGCGACCGGGGAGCTGTTTTTT.

V is TRBV6-5 and J is TRBJ1-4; no definite D call. The V and J ends lost 2 bases and 7 bases respectively, with 11 bases between them. Germline assignment: CDR1 MNHEY and CDR2 SVGAGI. The CDR3 extends over 14 amino acids. The CDR3 is CASSYNTRFEKLFF. The CDR3 nucleotides are TGTGCCAGCAGTTACAATACGAGATTTGAAAAACTGTTTTTT.

The V call is TRBV5-1, the J call TRBJ2-2; the match to TRBD1 covers 9 bases. Germline lookup yields CDR1 SGHRS and CDR2 YFSETQ. Unmatched junction bases numbered 5, after V lost 4 bases and J lost 4 bases. The CDR3 totals 15 residues. CDR3 nucleotide sequence: TGCGCCAGCAGCGTAACAGGGGGCGGCACCGGGGAGCTGTTTTTT. Amino acid sequence: CASSVTGGGTGELFF.

V and J are TRBV3-1 (or the pseudogene TRBV3-2) and TRBJ1-6, with 7 bases fitting TRBD1. The trim removed 5 bases at V and 7 bases at J, leaving 8 bases unmatched. The CDR3 is made up of 15 amino acids. Germline assignment: CDR1 LGHDT and CDR2 YNNKEL (reference sequence). This CDR3 is CASSEGAMLNSPLHF. CDR3 coding DNA: TGTGCCAGCAGCGAGGGGGCGATGCTAAATTCACCCCTCCACTTT.

The genes are TRBV2 and TRBJ2-3; TRBD2 matches 7 bases. The V gene end was trimmed by 8 bases and the J gene end by 6 bases; junction bases not matched to a gene: 5. The CDR3 sequence is 12 residues long. From germline, CDR1 is SNHLY and CDR2 FYNNEI. The CDR3 DNA reads TGTGCCAGCGAACTAGCGCCGGATACGCAGTATTTT. This codes for CASELAPDTQYF.

This rearrangement joins TRBV29-1 to TRBJ1-5; a possible D gene is TRBD1 (6 bases). This CDR3 is built from 15 residues. V was clipped by 7 bases and J by 2 bases, with 18 bases between them. CDR1 and CDR2 from the germline V gene are SQVTM and ANQGSEA. CDR3 bases: TGCAGCGCCGAGACAGGCTTTGGGGGCAATCAGCCCCAGCATTTT. It specifies CSAETGFGGNQPQHF.